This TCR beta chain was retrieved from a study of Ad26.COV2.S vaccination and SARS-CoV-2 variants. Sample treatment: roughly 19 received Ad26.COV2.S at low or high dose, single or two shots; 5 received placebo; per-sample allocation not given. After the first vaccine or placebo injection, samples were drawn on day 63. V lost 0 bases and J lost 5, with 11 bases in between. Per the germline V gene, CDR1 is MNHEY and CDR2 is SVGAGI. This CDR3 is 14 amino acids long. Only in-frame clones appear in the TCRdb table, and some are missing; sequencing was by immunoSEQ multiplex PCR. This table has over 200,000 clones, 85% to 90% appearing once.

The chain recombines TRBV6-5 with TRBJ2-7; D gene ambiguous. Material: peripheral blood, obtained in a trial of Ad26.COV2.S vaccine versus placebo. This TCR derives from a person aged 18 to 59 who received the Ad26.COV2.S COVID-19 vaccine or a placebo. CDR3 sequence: CASSYSRVYDEQYF. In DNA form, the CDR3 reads TGTGCCAGCAGTTACTCTCGGGTTTATGACGAGCAGTACTTC.